This record concerns one T cell receptor beta chain sequence. It lacks a known antigen. No base quality values were provided; no much bigger clone lies one nucleotide off. The germline V end is reduced by 5 bases and the J end by 2 bases; junction bases left unmatched: 21. The germline V gene (reference sequence) yields DFQATT for CDR1 and SNEGSKA for CDR2. Including the terminal cysteine and phenylalanine, the CDR3 comprises 19 residues. Only the CDR3 region is kept as DNA, spanning 57 bases read in frame from base 1. This specimen comes from a study of T-cell memory formation after mild COVID-19 (dated by TCRdb to the early 2020s). At the level of the whole study: TCR sequence clusters from the two donors were largely donor specific. Longitudinal TCRalpha and TCRbeta repertoire sequencing tracked T-cell clones expanding and contracting after mild COVID-19 in two donors. Two young, previously healthy adult volunteers made up the cohort, one male and one female.

PBMCs were isolated by Ficoll-Paque density gradient centrifugation. TCRdb names Illumina NovaSeq 6000 as the instrument used. TCRalpha and TCRbeta cDNA libraries were built by 5'RACE with constant-segment primers, adding sample barcodes and unique molecular identifiers. Trizol reagent was used to extract RNA from every sample. The libraries were amplified in two PCR steps, and the second step added a second sample barcode and Illumina TruSeq adapters. Sequencing of libraries was performed on an Illumina NovaSeq with 2 x 150 bp paired-end reads. In the source study's methods: Demultiplexing of reads and collapsing into UMI-guided consensus sequences were performed with migec v1.2.7. With mixcr v2.1.11, UMI consensuses were aligned to TRA and TRB V and J templates and assembled into clonotypes. Clonotypes were classified as expanded or contracted when called significant by both edgeR and NoisET, with noise models trained on biological replicates. For edgeR calls, the thresholds were a false discovery rate-adjusted p below 0.01 and a log2 fold-change of 1. PCA with hierarchical clustering of max-normalized trajectories of the 1000 most abundant clonotypes was used as exploratory dynamics analysis. Separately sequenced CD4+ and CD8+ repertoires were used to assign the CD4 or CD8 phenotype of responding clones. The public sequencing data were trimmed at Q25 with fastp and processed into clonotypes with MiXCR by TCRdb, which kept only in-frame beta chains. For every CDR3 protein sequence, its rows merge into one entry that carries the most common genes and DNA. What appears here as the V and J calls and clone size reflects TCRdb's work, not the paper's. The sample profile shows a few hundred thousand distinct CDR3 sequences; 20% to 25% of them were found once. Approximately 13% of the sample is in the top ten clones.

Results and caveats for the whole study, not just this receptor: Some responding clones were detected in pre-infection memory, suggesting pre-existing cross-reactive memory T cells joined the SARS-CoV-2 response. Balanced CD4/CD8 phenotypes were observed for clones contracting from day 15 to 85, whereas a bias towards CD4+ was observed for a second wave of clones expanding from day 15 to 37. SARS-CoV-2 specificity of the second-wave clones peaking on day 37 was not confirmed. Only a couple of mild cases were covered by the study, and larger cohorts that include severe cases with pre-infection samples were considered necessary. Contracting CD4+ clones appeared mostly in the CM and EM memory subsets, whereas CD8+ clones were enriched in EMRA.

Sequenced input: PBMCs or a T cell subset sorted from them (not recorded which). This chain joins TRBV20-1 to TRBJ2-7; 10 nucleotides in the junction match TRBD1. This clonotype was sampled from an adult woman who had mild COVID-19 (a few samples of this study predate the infection). The sample titles of this study are shuffled in the database, so cell type and time point are left out; the donor was told from shared clones. The DNA sequence is as follows: TGCAGTGCTGGACCGGTCCCGGGACAGGGGACTCGACCTACCTACGAGCAGTACTTC. Translated, it reads CSAGPVPGQGTRPTYEQYF.